A selection of T cell receptor beta chains follows, all from one sample in a study of blood T cell repertoires in COVID-19. Measured with immunoSEQ multiplex PCR; TCRdb has only the in-frame clones, and not every one. The sample comprises 200,000 to 300,000 clones, around four fifths of which are singletons, and 5% to 8% rests with the top ten. The sample consisted of peripheral blood. Source of these receptors: a woman aged 55-70 years with active or convalescent COVID-19. Each CDR3 is given with its conserved first and last residue. Fields, in order: CDR3 protein, CDR3 DNA, V gene, clone size, D gene, J gene. D genes are given only for firm matches. Clone size is given for some rows only: seen once, a few or many times, or a class if the clone is expanded.

cdr3_aa: CASTQGDTGELFF; cdr3_nt: TGTGCCAGTACGCAGGGGGACACCGGGGAGCTGTTTTTT; v_call: TRBV19; clone_size: .; d_call: TRBD1; j_call: TRBJ2-2
cdr3_aa: CASQVAGTPGANVLTF; cdr3_nt: TGTGCCAGCCAAGTAGCGGGGACCCCTGGGGCCAACGTCCTGACTTTC; v_call: TRBV28; clone_size: .; d_call: TRBD2; j_call: TRBJ2-6
cdr3_aa: CASLRQGTEAFF; cdr3_nt: TGCGCCAGCCTTAGACAGGGCACTGAAGCTTTCTTT; v_call: TRBV10-2; clone_size: .; d_call: TRBD1; j_call: TRBJ1-1
cdr3_aa: CASRSFTDTQYF; cdr3_nt: TGTGCCAGCAGAAGCTTCACAGATACGCAGTATTTT; v_call: TRBV28; clone_size: .; d_call: .; j_call: TRBJ2-3
cdr3_aa: CASSFRGVEKLFF; cdr3_nt: TGTGCCAGCAGTTTTCGAGGAGTTGAAAAACTGTTTTTT; v_call: TRBV12-3/TRBV12-4; clone_size: .; d_call: .; j_call: TRBJ1-4
cdr3_aa: CASSGADSSYEQYF; cdr3_nt: TGTGCCAGCAGCGGAGCCGACAGCTCCTACGAGCAGTACTTC; v_call: TRBV5-4; clone_size: once; d_call: .; j_call: TRBJ2-7
cdr3_aa: CASSSGTGTPYEQYF; cdr3_nt: TGTGCCAGCAGCTCAGGGACAGGGACCCCCTACGAGCAGTACTTC; v_call: TRBV7-9; clone_size: .; d_call: TRBD1; j_call: TRBJ2-7
cdr3_aa: CASSQRRQETQYF; cdr3_nt: TGTGCCAGCTCGCAGCGGAGACAAGAGACCCAGTACTTC; v_call: TRBV27; clone_size: .; d_call: .; j_call: TRBJ2-5
cdr3_aa: CASSDSDRSTEAFF; cdr3_nt: TGTGCCAGCAGCGACTCGGACAGGAGTACTGAAGCTTTCTTT; v_call: TRBV7-9; clone_size: .; d_call: TRBD1; j_call: TRBJ1-1
cdr3_aa: CASSQSPRDWQFF; cdr3_nt: TGTGCCAGCAGCCAGTCGCCCCGGGACTGGCAGTTCTTC; v_call: TRBV3-1/TRBV3-2; clone_size: once; d_call: .; j_call: TRBJ2-1
cdr3_aa: CASSQHPITEAFF; cdr3_nt: TGTGCCAGCAGCCAACACCCGATCACTGAAGCTTTCTTT; v_call: TRBV6-5; clone_size: .; d_call: .; j_call: TRBJ1-1
cdr3_aa: CASSPGRAEVDTQYF; cdr3_nt: TGTGCCAGCAGCCCTGGGAGGGCCGAGGTAGATACGCAGTATTTT; v_call: TRBV6-6; clone_size: once; d_call: TRBD2; j_call: TRBJ2-3
cdr3_aa: CATRALAGGSYNEQFF; cdr3_nt: TGTGCCACCAGGGCCCTCGCGGGGGGCTCCTACAATGAGCAGTTCTTC; v_call: TRBV10-3; clone_size: .; d_call: TRBD2; j_call: TRBJ2-1
cdr3_aa: CASSQGSGGVSYNEQFF; cdr3_nt: TGTGCCAGCAGCCAAGGGTCGGGCGGGGTCTCCTACAATGAGCAGTTCTTC; v_call: TRBV4-2; clone_size: .; d_call: .; j_call: TRBJ2-1
cdr3_aa: CASSLQASGANVLTF; cdr3_nt: TGTGCCAGCAGCTTACAGGCCTCTGGGGCCAACGTCCTGACTTTC; v_call: TRBV5-5; clone_size: .; d_call: .; j_call: TRBJ2-6
cdr3_aa: CSASRGLAPVDTQYF; cdr3_nt: TGCAGTGCTAGTCGGGGACTAGCGCCCGTGGATACGCAGTATTTT; v_call: TRBV20-1; clone_size: .; d_call: TRBD2; j_call: TRBJ2-3
cdr3_aa: CASSLGTANTEAFF; cdr3_nt: TGTGCCAGCAGCTTAGGGACAGCCAACACTGAAGCTTTCTTT; v_call: TRBV7-8; clone_size: .; d_call: .; j_call: TRBJ1-1
cdr3_aa: CASTDRLYGYTF; cdr3_nt: TGTGCCAGCACGGACAGGCTCTATGGCTACACCTTC; v_call: TRBV6-5; clone_size: .; d_call: TRBD1; j_call: TRBJ1-2
cdr3_aa: CSDAGNTEAFF; cdr3_nt: TGCAGCGACGCCGGGAACACTGAAGCTTTCTTT; v_call: TRBV29-1; clone_size: .; d_call: .; j_call: TRBJ1-1
cdr3_aa: CASSDGQVVFTEAFF; cdr3_nt: TGTGCCAGCAGTGACGGACAGGTCGTTTTCACTGAAGCTTTCTTT; v_call: TRBV6-1; clone_size: .; d_call: TRBD1; j_call: TRBJ1-1
cdr3_aa: CATSEGTHYGYTF; cdr3_nt: TGTGCCACCAGTGAAGGGACACACTATGGCTACACCTTC; v_call: TRBV24-1; clone_size: .; d_call: .; j_call: TRBJ1-2
cdr3_aa: CASSPWTGTFGNEQFF; cdr3_nt: TGTGCCAGCAGCCCTTGGACGGGAACCTTCGGGAATGAGCAGTTCTTC; v_call: TRBV13; clone_size: few; d_call: .; j_call: TRBJ2-1
cdr3_aa: CASSLESGSSSYEQYF; cdr3_nt: TGTGCCAGCAGCTTAGAGTCCGGGAGCAGCTCCTACGAGCAGTACTTC; v_call: TRBV11-3; clone_size: few; d_call: .; j_call: TRBJ2-7
cdr3_aa: CASRLGSQDTGELFF; cdr3_nt: TGTGCCAGCCGGCTAGGGAGTCAGGACACCGGGGAGCTGTTTTTT; v_call: TRBV25-1; clone_size: few; d_call: .; j_call: TRBJ2-2
cdr3_aa: CASSLEAGGPDETQYF; cdr3_nt: TGTGCCAGCAGCTTAGAGGCGGGGGGGCCCGACGAGACCCAGTACTTC; v_call: TRBV11-2; clone_size: .; d_call: TRBD2; j_call: TRBJ2-5
cdr3_aa: CASSGTTGNTEAFF; cdr3_nt: TGTGCCAGTAGTGGTACGACAGGGAACACTGAAGCTTTCTTT; v_call: TRBV19; clone_size: .; d_call: .; j_call: TRBJ1-1
cdr3_aa: CASRRQGAGEAFF; cdr3_nt: TGTGCCAGCAGACGACAGGGGGCTGGTGAAGCTTTCTTT; v_call: TRBV6-5; clone_size: .; d_call: TRBD1; j_call: TRBJ1-1
cdr3_aa: CASRTTGLNYGYTF; cdr3_nt: TGTGCCAGCAGAACGACAGGGCTTAACTATGGCTACACCTTC; v_call: TRBV7-9; clone_size: .; d_call: TRBD1; j_call: TRBJ1-2
cdr3_aa: CASSSGNEQFF; cdr3_nt: TGTGCCAGCAGCTCAGGGAATGAGCAGTTCTTC; v_call: TRBV7-9; clone_size: .; d_call: .; j_call: TRBJ2-1
cdr3_aa: CASSLAPRGQPQHF; cdr3_nt: TGTGCCAGCAGCTTGGCACCAAGGGGTCAGCCCCAGCATTTT; v_call: TRBV5-4; clone_size: .; d_call: .; j_call: TRBJ1-5
cdr3_aa: CASSQERGAYLGGANVLTF; cdr3_nt: TGCGCCAGCAGCCAAGAACGGGGGGCATATCTTGGTGGGGCCAACGTCCTGACTTTC; v_call: TRBV4-1; clone_size: once; d_call: .; j_call: TRBJ2-6
cdr3_aa: CASSSRIAAKTSYNEQFF; cdr3_nt: TGTGCCAGCAGCTCCCGGATAGCGGCGAAGACCTCCTACAATGAGCAGTTCTTC; v_call: TRBV3-1/TRBV3-2; clone_size: .; d_call: .; j_call: TRBJ2-1
cdr3_aa: CASTRGSEETQYF; cdr3_nt: TGTGCCAGCACCCGCGGATCGGAGGAGACCCAGTACTTC; v_call: TRBV6-5; clone_size: .; d_call: .; j_call: TRBJ2-5
cdr3_aa: CASSPKQGVTDTQYF; cdr3_nt: TGTGCCAGCTCACCAAAACAGGGGGTGACAGATACGCAGTATTTT; v_call: TRBV18; clone_size: .; d_call: TRBD1; j_call: TRBJ2-3
cdr3_aa: CASKEAKNTYEQYF; cdr3_nt: TGTGCCAGCAAGGAGGCGAAGAACACCTACGAGCAGTACTTC; v_call: TRBV6-5; clone_size: many; d_call: .; j_call: TRBJ2-7
cdr3_aa: CASSDRVDTGELFF; cdr3_nt: TGTGCCAGCAGTGACAGGGTCGACACCGGGGAGCTGTTTTTT; v_call: TRBV2; clone_size: .; d_call: .; j_call: TRBJ2-2